This T cell receptor beta chain stems from a study of T cell repertoires in ileal Crohn's disease. Clones were sequenced by immunoSEQ multiplex PCR, and TCRdb holds only the in-frame ones, with some missing. The data show 13,000 or so clones, roughly 73% seen once. Described time point: neoterminal ileum biopsy at postoperative endoscopy, about 6 months after surgery. Patients were adults with ileal or ileocolonic Crohn's disease needing resection. V was cut by 5 bases and J by 4 bases, with 19 bases left in between. The germline V gene encodes CDR1 LNHDA and CDR2 SQIVND (reference sequence). The CDR3 totals 16 residues.

This TCR derives from an adult with Crohn's disease. Input material: ileal tissue. This sequence joins TRBV19 and TRBJ2-3; D tentatively fits TRBD1 or TRBD2 (6 bases each). The CDR3 region has the DNA TGTGCCAGTAGTTTTGGTTGGGGGGCTGGTGCAGATACGCAGTATTTT. It translates to CASSFGWGAGADTQYF.